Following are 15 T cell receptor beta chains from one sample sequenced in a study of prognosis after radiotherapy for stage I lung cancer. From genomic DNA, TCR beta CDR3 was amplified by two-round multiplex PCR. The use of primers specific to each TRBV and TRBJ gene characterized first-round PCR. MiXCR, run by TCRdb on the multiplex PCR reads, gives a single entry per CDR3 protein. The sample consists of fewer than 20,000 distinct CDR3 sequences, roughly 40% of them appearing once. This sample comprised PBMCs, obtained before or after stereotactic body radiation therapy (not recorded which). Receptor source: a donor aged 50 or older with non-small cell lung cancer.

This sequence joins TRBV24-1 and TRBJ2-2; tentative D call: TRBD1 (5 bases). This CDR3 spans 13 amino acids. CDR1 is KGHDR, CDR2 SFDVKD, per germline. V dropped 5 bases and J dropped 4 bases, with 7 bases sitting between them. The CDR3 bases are TGTGCCACCAGTGTCAGGGTCACCGGGGAGCTGTTTTTT. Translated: CATSVRVTGELFF.

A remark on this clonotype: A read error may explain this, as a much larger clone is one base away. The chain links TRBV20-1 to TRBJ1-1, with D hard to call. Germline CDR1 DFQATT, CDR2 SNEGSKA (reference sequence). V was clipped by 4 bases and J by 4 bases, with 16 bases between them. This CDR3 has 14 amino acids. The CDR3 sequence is CSATTWKGGTEAFF. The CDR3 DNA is TGCAGTGCTACCACCTGGAAGGGCGGCACTGAAGCTTTCTTT.

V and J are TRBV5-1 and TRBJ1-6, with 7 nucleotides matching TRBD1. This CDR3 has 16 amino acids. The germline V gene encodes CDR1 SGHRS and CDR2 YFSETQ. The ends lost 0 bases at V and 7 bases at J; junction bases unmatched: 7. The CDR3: CASSLDPGTVNSPLHF. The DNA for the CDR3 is TGCGCCAGCAGCTTGGACCCCGGGACAGTAAATTCACCCCTCCACTTT.

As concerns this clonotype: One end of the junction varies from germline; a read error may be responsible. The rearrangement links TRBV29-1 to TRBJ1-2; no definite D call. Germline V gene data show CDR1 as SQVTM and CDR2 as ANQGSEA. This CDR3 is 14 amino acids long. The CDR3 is CSVSDGKTKYGYTF. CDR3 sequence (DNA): TGCAGCGTGTCGGACGGTAAGACTAAATATGGCTACACCTTC.

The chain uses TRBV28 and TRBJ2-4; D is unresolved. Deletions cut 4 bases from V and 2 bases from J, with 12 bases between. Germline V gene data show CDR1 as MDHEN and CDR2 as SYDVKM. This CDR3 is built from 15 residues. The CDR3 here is CASSYDSQPKNIQYF. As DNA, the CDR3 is TGTGCCAGCAGTTATGATAGCCAGCCCAAAAACATTCAGTACTTC.

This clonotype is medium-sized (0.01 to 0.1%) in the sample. CDR3 sequence: CSARDTRTDTQYF. For the CDR3, the DNA is TGCAGTGCTAGGGACACACGCACAGATACGCAGTATTTT. The chain couples TRBV20-1 to TRBJ2-3, with D maybe TRBD1 (5 bases). Trimming pared 3 bases from V and 1 base from J, leaving 8 bases between. The CDR3 covers 13 residues. CDR1 is DFQATT and CDR2 is SNEGSKA in the germline V gene (reference sequence).

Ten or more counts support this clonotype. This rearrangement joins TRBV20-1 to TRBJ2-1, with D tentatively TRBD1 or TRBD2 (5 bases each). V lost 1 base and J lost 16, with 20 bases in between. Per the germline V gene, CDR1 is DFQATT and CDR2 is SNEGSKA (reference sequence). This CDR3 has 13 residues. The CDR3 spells CSARGPGTDRGFF. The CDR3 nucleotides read TGCAGTGCTAGAGGTCCCGGGACCGATCGGGGTTTCTTC.

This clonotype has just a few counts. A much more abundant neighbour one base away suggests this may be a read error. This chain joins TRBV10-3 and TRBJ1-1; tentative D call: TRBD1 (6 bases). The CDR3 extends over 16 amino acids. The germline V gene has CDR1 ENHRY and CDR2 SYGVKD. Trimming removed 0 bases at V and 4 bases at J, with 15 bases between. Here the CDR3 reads CAISESGDLGGTEAFF. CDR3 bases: TGTGCCATCAGTGAGTCCGGGGACCTAGGGGGCACTGAAGCTTTCTTT.

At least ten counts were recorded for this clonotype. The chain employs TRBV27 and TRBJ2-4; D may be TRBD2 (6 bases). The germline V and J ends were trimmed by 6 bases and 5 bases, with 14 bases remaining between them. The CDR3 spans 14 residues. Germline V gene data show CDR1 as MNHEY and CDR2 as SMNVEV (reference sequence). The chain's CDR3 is CASSLAVGQNIQYF. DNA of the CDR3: TGTGCCAGCAGCTTAGCGGTAGGGCAAAACATTCAGTACTTC.

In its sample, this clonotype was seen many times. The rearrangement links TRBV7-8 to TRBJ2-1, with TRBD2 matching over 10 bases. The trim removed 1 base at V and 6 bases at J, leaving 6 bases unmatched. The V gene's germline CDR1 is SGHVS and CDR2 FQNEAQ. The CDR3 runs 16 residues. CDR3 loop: CASSLVVPSGSNEQFF. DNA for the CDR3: TGTGCCAGCAGCTTAGTCGTCCCTAGCGGGAGCAATGAGCAGTTCTTC.

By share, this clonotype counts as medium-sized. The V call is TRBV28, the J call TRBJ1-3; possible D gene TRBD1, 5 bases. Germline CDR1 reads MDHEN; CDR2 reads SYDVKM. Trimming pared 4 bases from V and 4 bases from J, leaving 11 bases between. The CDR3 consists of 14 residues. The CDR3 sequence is CASSSPGIGNTIYF. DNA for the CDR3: TGTGCCAGCAGTTCCCCAGGGATCGGAAACACCATATATTTT. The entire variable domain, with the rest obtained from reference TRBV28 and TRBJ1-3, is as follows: DVKVTQSSRYLVKRTGEKVFLECVQDMDHENMFWYRQDPGLGLRLIYFSYDVKMKEKGDIPEGYSVSREKKERFSLILESASTNQTSMYLCASSSPGIGNTIYFGEGSWLTVV.

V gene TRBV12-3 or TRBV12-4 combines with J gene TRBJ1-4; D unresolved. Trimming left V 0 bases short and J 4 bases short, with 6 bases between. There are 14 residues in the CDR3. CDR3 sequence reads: CASSLAYVNEKLFF. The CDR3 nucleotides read TGTGCCAGCAGTTTAGCGTACGTTAATGAAAAACTGTTTTTT.

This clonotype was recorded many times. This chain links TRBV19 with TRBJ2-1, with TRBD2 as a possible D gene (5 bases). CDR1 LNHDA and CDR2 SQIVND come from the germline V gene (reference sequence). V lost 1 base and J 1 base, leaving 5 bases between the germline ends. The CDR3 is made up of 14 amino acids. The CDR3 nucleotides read TGTGCCAGTAGTATAGGAGGGTCCTACAATGAGCAGTTCTTC. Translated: CASSIGGSYNEQFF.

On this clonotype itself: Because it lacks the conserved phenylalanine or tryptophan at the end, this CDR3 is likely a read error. Written as DNA, the CDR3 is TGTGCCAGCAGCTTAGGGGGGCTGTACAATGAGCAGTTCCTC. Its translation is CASSLGGLYNEQFL. The chain joins TRBV7-2 to TRBJ2-1; possibly TRBD1 for D (6 bases). This CDR3 is built from 14 residues. From germline, CDR1 is SGHTA and CDR2 FQGNSA. V dropped 1 base and J dropped 4 bases, with 8 bases sitting between them.

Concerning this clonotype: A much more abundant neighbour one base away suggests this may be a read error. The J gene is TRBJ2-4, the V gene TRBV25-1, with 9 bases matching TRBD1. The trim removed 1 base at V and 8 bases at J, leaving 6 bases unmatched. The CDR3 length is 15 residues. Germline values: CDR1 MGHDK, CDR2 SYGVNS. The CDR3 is CASSEWRQGDDIQYF. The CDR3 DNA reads TGTGCCAGCAGTGAATGGCGACAGGGGGATGACATTCAGTACTTC.